These 28 T cell receptor beta chains were sequenced from one sample in a study of Graves' ophthalmopathy and Graves' hyperthyroidism. Researchers took RNA transcripts and amplified TCR beta CDR3 regions from them. HTBI-primed RT-PCR formed the first round, and a multiplex PCR formed the second. A single record per CDR3 protein comes from TCRdb applying MiXCR to the multiplex PCR reads. The sample lists some 380,000 distinct CDR3 sequences; over 15% were seen once. Sequencing input: peripheral blood. Receptor source: a young woman with stable Graves' hyperthyroidism.

In its sample, this clonotype was seen many times. The V gene is TRBV4-2, the J gene TRBJ1-1, with 7 bases that match TRBD1. V lost 0 bases, J lost 8 bases, and 0 bases stayed unmatched. The length of the CDR3 is 12 residues. Germline CDR1 and CDR2: LGHNA and YNFKEQ. In DNA form, the CDR3 reads TGTGCCAGCAGCCAAGAGGACAGGGAAGCTTTCTTT. It is translated as CASSQEDREAFF.

This clonotype has at least ten counts. Here the CDR3 DNA reads TGTGCCAGCAGCCAAGAGGGGTGGGGACAGCCCCAGCATTTT. It encodes CASSQEGWGQPQHF. This chain joins TRBV3-1 and TRBJ1-5; D uncertain. In germline, CDR1 is LGHDT, CDR2 YNNKEL (reference sequence). CDR3 length: 14 residues. Trimming took 0 bases from V and 7 from J, leaving 10 bases between them.

This clonotype was seen ten or more times. This chain joins TRBV12-3 or TRBV12-4 and TRBJ2-5; perhaps TRBD1 as D (7 bases). The CDR3 is 15 residues long. Trimming left V 5 bases short and J 5 bases short, with 18 bases between. CDR3 nucleotide sequence: TGTGCCAGCAGTCACCAGGGGGAGGCGGGTGAGACCCAGTACTTC. Translating it yields CASSHQGEAGETQYF.

This clonotype was picked up many times. V usage is TRBV10-3 and J usage is TRBJ1-2; the D gene is possibly TRBD1 (6 bases). V lost 0 bases to trimming and J lost 7 bases, with 15 bases between them. The CDR3 loop spans 15 amino acids. From germline, CDR1 is ENHRY and CDR2 SYGVKD. CDR3 loop: CAISESSPGVSGYTF. The CDR3 DNA reads as TGTGCCATCAGTGAGTCGAGTCCAGGGGTTTCTGGCTACACCTTC.

This clonotype showed up many times. The V call is TRBV24-1, the J call TRBJ1-6; D unclear. The CDR3 contains 18 residues. The V gene lost 0 bases and the J gene lost 10 bases, with 21 bases spanning the gap. Germline CDR1 KGHDR, CDR2 SFDVKD. The CDR3 is CATSDLPSDPSGFSPLHF. In nucleotides, the CDR3 is TGTGCCACCAGTGATTTGCCTTCGGACCCGAGCGGCTTCTCACCCCTCCACTTT.

There are many counts of this clonotype. V usage is TRBV5-1 and J usage is TRBJ2-2; 13 bases are a match to TRBD2. This CDR3 is 16 amino acids long. CDR1 SGHRS and CDR2 YFSETQ come from the germline V gene. Losses at the gene ends were 1 base for V and 7 bases for J; bases not matched to a gene: 4. CDR3: CASSLTSGGADGELFF. The CDR3 nucleotides read TGCGCCAGCAGCTTGACTAGCGGGGGGGCAGACGGGGAGCTGTTTTTT.

There are many counts of this clonotype. This chain connects TRBV12-3 or TRBV12-4 to TRBJ2-7, with a possible D match to TRBD2 (5 bases). Between the trimmed V and J ends, which lost 6 bases and 3 bases, there was a span of 9 bases. The CDR3 extends over 12 amino acids. The CDR3 sequence is CASSDYDYEQYF. In nucleotides, the CDR3 is TGTGCCAGCAGCGACTATGACTACGAGCAGTACTTC.

This clonotype was detected many times. This chain connects TRBV24-1 to TRBJ1-2; 9 bases are shared with TRBD1. The length of the CDR3 is 15 residues. The germline V gene encodes CDR1 KGHDR and CDR2 SFDVKD. V was pared by 3 bases and J by 4 bases, with 5 bases of the junction left unmatched. CDR3 nucleotides: TGTGCCACCAGTGATAAGGGACAGGGATCCTATGGCTACACCTTC. The encoded protein is CATSDKGQGSYGYTF.

This clonotype has ten or more counts. The genes are TRBV5-1 and TRBJ2-7; D remains ambiguous. The V gene lost 3 bases and the J gene lost 4 bases, with 8 bases spanning the gap. Germline lookup yields CDR1 SGHRS and CDR2 YFSETQ. The CDR3 loop spans 12 amino acids. The CDR3 reads CASSSPEYEQYF. The CDR3 nucleotides read TGCGCCAGCAGCTCGCCAGAGTACGAGCAGTACTTC.

This clonotype was recorded many times. The chain has TRBV18 and TRBJ2-5; possible D gene TRBD2, 5 bases. CDR1 is KGHSH, CDR2 LQKENI, per germline. V was trimmed by 0 bases and J by 2 bases, leaving 7 bases between them. The CDR3 loop spans 14 amino acids. The CDR3 nucleotides read TGTGCCAGCTCACCACCCGGACTGCAAGAGACCCAGTACTTC. Translation gives CASSPPGLQETQYF.

This clonotype was seen ten or more times. The V call is TRBV10-2, the J call TRBJ1-1; 12 bases align to TRBD1. Trimming took 6 bases from V and 2 from J; bases not matched to a gene: 10. Germline CDR1 is WSHSY and CDR2 is SAAADI. The CDR3 extends over 17 amino acids. CDR3 loop: CASRERGQGAGNTEAFF. The CDR3 DNA sequence: TGCGCCAGCAGGGAAAGGGGACAGGGGGCCGGAAACACTGAAGCTTTCTTT.

This clonotype was counted at least ten times. The rearrangement joins TRBV6-2 or TRBV6-3 to TRBJ1-1, with D hard to call. Germline CDR1 and CDR2: MNHEY and SVGEGT. This CDR3 has 11 amino acids. Trimming removed 5 bases from V and 7 bases from J, with 8 bases in between. The CDR3 spells CASSRVGEAFF. The CDR3 DNA sequence: TGTGCCAGCAGTAGGGTGGGTGAAGCTTTCTTT.

A few counts support this clonotype. The gene calls are TRBV6-2 or TRBV6-3 and TRBJ2-7; D may be TRBD1 or TRBD2 (5 bases each). CDR1 MNHEY and CDR2 SVGEGT come from the germline V gene. CDR3 length equals 18 residues. The V end lost 6 bases, the J end lost 2 bases, and 26 bases lay between the germline ends. The CDR3 DNA reads as TGTGCCAGCAGCCCTACCCCAGGATTCGGGACGGCCACCTACGAGCAGTACTTC. Amino acid sequence: CASSPTPGFGTATYEQYF.

The sample holds many counts of this clonotype. J is TRBJ1-1 and V is TRBV9; D is uncertain. The germline V and J ends were trimmed by 4 bases and 11 bases, with 18 bases remaining between them. The CDR3 totals 13 residues. Germline V CDR1 and CDR2: SGDLS, YYNGEE. CDR3: CASSPVRRMKAFF. The CDR3 DNA reads TGTGCCAGCAGCCCTGTGAGGAGGATGAAGGCTTTCTTT.

Regarding this clonotype: The conserved final phenylalanine or tryptophan is absent from the CDR3, which likely points to a read error. Because the CDR3's place on the DNA is in doubt, the DNA is left out and the CDR3 is given as listed by TCRdb. The chain is built from TRBV15 and TRBJ1-5. Including both end residues, the CDR3 is 14 amino acids long. Germline loops: CDR1 LNHNV, CDR2 YYDKDF (reference sequence). The CDR3: CATSGKGTNQPQRL.

V is TRBV12-3 or TRBV12-4 and J is TRBJ1-1; no firm D call. Trimming removed 3 bases from V and 6 bases from J, with 14 bases in between. The CDR3 sequence is 14 residues long. This CDR3 is CASSFGPTSSEAFF. The CDR3 DNA reads TGTGCCAGCAGTTTTGGCCCGACCTCATCTGAAGCTTTCTTT.

This clonotype showed up many times. J is TRBJ1-1 and V is TRBV7-2, with D perhaps matching TRBD1 (6 bases). Germline CDR1 reads SGHTA; CDR2 reads FQGNSA. This CDR3 spans 15 amino acids. Trimming cost V 1 base and J 6 bases, with 15 bases left between them. For the CDR3, the DNA is TGTGCCAGCAGCTTAGGGACCAGGGGTTTAGCTGAAGCTTTCTTT. This translates into CASSLGTRGLAEAFF.

This clonotype has a count of ten or more. The chain uses TRBV27 and TRBJ1-1; maybe TRBD1 (5 bases). The CDR3 is 15 amino acids. V was trimmed by 3 bases and J by 3 bases, leaving 14 bases between them. Germline-derived CDR1 and CDR2 are MNHEY and SMNVEV (reference sequence). CDR3 sequence (DNA): TGTGCCAGCAGTTTTCAGGGATCGGTACACACTGAAGCTTTCTTT. Protein: CASSFQGSVHTEAFF.

Many counts were recorded for this clonotype. The chain recombines TRBV27 with TRBJ2-7; D is perhaps TRBD2 (7 bases). V dropped 4 bases and J dropped 4 bases, with 17 bases sitting between them. CDR3 length: 15 residues. Germline V CDR1 and CDR2: MNHEY, SMNVEV (reference sequence). In DNA, the CDR3 is TGTGCCAGCAGTTCGGGGGGCCGTTTCAAGTACGAGCAGTACTTC. This codes for CASSSGGRFKYEQYF.

This clonotype was counted at least ten times. This chain connects TRBV6-2 or TRBV6-3 to TRBJ1-2; 8 nucleotides align to TRBD1. The germline V gene has CDR1 MNHEY and CDR2 SVGEGT. The V and J ends lost 2 bases and 8 bases, in that order; junction bases with no gene match: 7. The CDR3 sequence is 14 residues long. DNA of the CDR3: TGTGCCAGCAGTTACCTAAGACAGGGGAACGGCTACACCTTC. It is translated as CASSYLRQGNGYTF.

This clonotype was observed many times. The chain carries TRBV12-3 or TRBV12-4 and TRBJ1-1; D is possibly TRBD1 (5 bases). The CDR3 has 14 amino acids. V lost 3 bases and J lost 0, with 8 bases in between. The CDR3 region has the DNA TGTGCCAGCAGTTTTGACAGCATGAACACTGAAGCTTTCTTT. This encodes CASSFDSMNTEAFF.

This clonotype was observed many times. The chain uses TRBV6-5 and TRBJ1-2; D not resolved. Trimming removed 2 bases from V and 4 bases from J, with 11 bases in between. CDR1 and CDR2 from the germline V gene are MNHEY and SVGAGI. This CDR3 contains 14 residues. CDR3 residues: CASSYGERIYGYTF. CDR3 sequence (DNA): TGTGCCAGCAGTTACGGAGAACGGATCTATGGCTACACCTTC.

In its sample, this clonotype was seen a few times. The CDR3 DNA reads as TGTGCCAGTAGTATTTGGGCAGGGGGCGAAAGCTACACCTTC. This encodes CASSIWAGGESYTF. The chain uses TRBV19 and TRBJ1-2; 8 bases are shared with TRBD1. The CDR3 consists of 14 residues. Germline-derived CDR1 and CDR2 are LNHDA and SQIVND (reference sequence). J gave up 9 bases and V 3 bases, and 9 bases lay outside the gene matches.

There are many counts of this clonotype. The rearrangement links TRBV12-3 or TRBV12-4 to TRBJ2-2, with TRBD2 matching over 12 bases. The CDR3 sequence is 18 residues long. The junction had 4 bases not matched to a gene; V was cut back by 2 bases and J by 0 bases. The CDR3 protein is CASSLLAGGSANTGELFF. CDR3 nucleotides: TGTGCCAGCAGTTTACTAGCGGGGGGGAGCGCGAACACCGGGGAGCTGTTTTTT.

In this sample, this clonotype turned up many times. The rearrangement links TRBV19 to TRBJ1-5, with TRBD1 matching 7 bases. The CDR3 has 15 amino acids. Germline lookup yields CDR1 LNHDA and CDR2 SQIVND (reference sequence). V shed 2 bases, J shed 2 bases, and the junction held 3 bases outside the gene matches. This CDR3 is CASSIRQGGNQPQHF. CDR3 bases: TGTGCCAGTAGTATAAGGCAGGGGGGCAATCAGCCCCAGCATTTT.

In this sample, this clonotype turned up a few times. V and J are TRBV7-2 and TRBJ2-2; no clear D. CDR3 size: 13 residues. Germline V gene data show CDR1 as SGHTA and CDR2 as FQGNSA. The V and J ends lost 1 base and 8 bases respectively, with 8 bases between them. CDR3 loop: CASSLGLGGELFF. DNA for the CDR3: TGTGCCAGCAGCTTAGGTCTCGGGGGGGAGCTGTTTTTT.

With respect to this clonotype: A read error may be the cause here, since a much bigger clone is one base away. The genes are TRBV14 and TRBJ1-2, with D tentatively TRBD1 (6 bases). CDR1 and CDR2 from the germline V gene are SGHDN and FVKESK. Trimming left V 0 bases short and J 3 bases short, with 8 bases between. The CDR3 runs 14 residues. The DNA of the CDR3 is TGTGCCAGCAGCCAAGACCAGGGGTACTATGGCTACACCTTC. Translating gives CASSQDQGYYGYTF.

This clonotype has at least ten counts. The gene calls are TRBV7-2 and TRBJ2-5; TRBD1 is a possible D gene (6 bases). The V gene lost 2 bases and the J gene lost 5 bases, with 15 bases spanning the gap. This CDR3 region has 15 residues. From germline, CDR1 is SGHTA and CDR2 FQGNSA. The CDR3 region has the DNA TGTGCCAGCAGCTTATCGGGACAACTAAGGGAGACCCAGTACTTC. It yields the protein CASSLSGQLRETQYF.